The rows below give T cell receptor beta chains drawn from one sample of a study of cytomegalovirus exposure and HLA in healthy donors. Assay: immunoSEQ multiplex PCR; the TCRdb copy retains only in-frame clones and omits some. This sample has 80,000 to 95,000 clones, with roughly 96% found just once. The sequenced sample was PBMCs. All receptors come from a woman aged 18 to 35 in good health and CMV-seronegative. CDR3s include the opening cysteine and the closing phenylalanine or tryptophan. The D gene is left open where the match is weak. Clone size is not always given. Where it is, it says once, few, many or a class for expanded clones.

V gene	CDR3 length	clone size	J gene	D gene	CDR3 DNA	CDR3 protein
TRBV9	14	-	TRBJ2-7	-	TGTGCCAGCAGCGACCGGGACTCCATCTACGAGCAGTACTTC	CASSDRDSIYEQYF
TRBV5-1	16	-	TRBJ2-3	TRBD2	TGCGCCAGCAGCACGGGACTAGCGGGAGGTTCAGATACGCAGTATTTT	CASSTGLAGGSDTQYF
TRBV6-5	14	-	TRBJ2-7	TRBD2	TGTGCCAGCAGCACCATAGCGGGAACCTACGAGCAGTACTTC	CASSTIAGTYEQYF
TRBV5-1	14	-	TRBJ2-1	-	TGCGCCAGCAGCTTGGCCGGACAACCAAATGAGCAGTTCTTC	CASSLAGQPNEQFF
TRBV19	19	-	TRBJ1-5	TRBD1	TGTGCCAGTAGTATCTGGCCGGGACAGGGGGCGGGTAGCAATCAGCCCCAGCATTTT	CASSIWPGQGAGSNQPQHF
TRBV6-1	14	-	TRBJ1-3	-	TGTGCCAGCCCCAAGACAGACTCTGGAAACACCATATATTTT	CASPKTDSGNTIYF
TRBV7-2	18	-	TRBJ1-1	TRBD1	TGTGCCAGCAGCTTAGTGGGGCAGGGGGTCCTCCGGAACACTGAAGCTTTCTTT	CASSLVGQGVLRNTEAFF
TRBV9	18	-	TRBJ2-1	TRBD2	TGTGCCAGCAGCGTAGGTCTGGGACTAGCCAGCTCCTACAATGAGCAGTTCTTC	CASSVGLGLASSYNEQFF
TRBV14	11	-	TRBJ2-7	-	TGTGCCAGCAGCCTCTTGAGCGAGCAGTACTTC	CASSLLSEQYF
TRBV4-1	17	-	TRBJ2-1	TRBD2	TGCGCCAGCAGCCAAGACGGGACTAGCGGGAGTAGGTATGAGCAGTTCTTC	CASSQDGTSGSRYEQFF
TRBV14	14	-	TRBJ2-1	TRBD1	TGTGCCAGCAGCCCGGGACAGGGCTACAATGAGCAGTTCTTC	CASSPGQGYNEQFF
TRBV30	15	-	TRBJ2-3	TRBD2	TGTGCCTGGAGTGTCAGCGGGAGTTGCACAGATACGCAGTATTTT	CAWSVSGSCTDTQYF
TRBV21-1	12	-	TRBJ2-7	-	TGTGCCAGCAGCCGGGACAACTACGAGCAGTACTTC	CASSRDNYEQYF
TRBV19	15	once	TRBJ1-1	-	TGTGCCAGTAGTATATTAGGACAGTTTTTCACTGAAGCTTTCTTT	CASSILGQFFTEAFF
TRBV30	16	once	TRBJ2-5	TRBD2	TGTGCCTGGAGTCCTGGACTAGCGGGAGGGCGAGAGACCCAGTACTTC	CAWSPGLAGGRETQYF
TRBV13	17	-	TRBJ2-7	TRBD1	TGTGCCAGCAGCTTAGAGGGTATTGGACAGGGTAGGTACGAGCAGTACTTC	CASSLEGIGQGRYEQYF
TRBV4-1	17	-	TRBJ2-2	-	TGCGCCAGCAGCCAAGAAAGACGGGGGAGAGGCACCGGGGAGCTGTTTTTT	CASSQERRGRGTGELFF
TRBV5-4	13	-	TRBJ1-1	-	TGTGCCAGCAGCTTGGTTCTCGGGGATGAAGCTTTCTTT	CASSLVLGDEAFF
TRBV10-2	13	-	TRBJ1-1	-	TGCGCCAGCAGGGAGTGGGCAGAATATGAAGCTTTCTTT	CASREWAEYEAFF
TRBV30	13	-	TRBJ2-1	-	TGTGCCTTACCGTCAGGGATTGACGATGAGCAGTTCTTC	CALPSGIDDEQFF
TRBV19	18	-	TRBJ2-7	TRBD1	TGTGCCATAAAGAATACCGGGACAGGGGATCCCCTTACCTACGAGCAGTACTTC	CAIKNTGTGDPLTYEQYF
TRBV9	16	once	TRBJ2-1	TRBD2	TGTGCCAGCAGCGTAGGGGGACTAGCGGGCTACAATGAGCAGTTCTTC	CASSVGGLAGYNEQFF
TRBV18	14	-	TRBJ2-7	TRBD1	TGTGCCAGCTCACCGCAGGGGGCGGACAACGAGCAGTACTTC	CASSPQGADNEQYF
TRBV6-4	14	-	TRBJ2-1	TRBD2	TGTGCCAGCAGTGGTAGCGGGAGCGGAAGTGAGCAGTTCTTC	CASSGSGSGSEQFF
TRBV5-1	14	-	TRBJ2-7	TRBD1	TGCGCCAGCAGCACGACAGGGGTCTCCTACGAGCAGTACTTC	CASSTTGVSYEQYF
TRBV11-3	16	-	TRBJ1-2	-	TGTGCCAGCAGCTTAGAAGGTTTCGAACAGACCTATGGCTACACCTTC	CASSLEGFEQTYGYTF
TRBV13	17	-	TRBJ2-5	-	TGTGCCAGCAGCTCCTTATTCCCGGGACACCACCAAGAGACCCAGTACTTC	CASSSLFPGHHQETQYF
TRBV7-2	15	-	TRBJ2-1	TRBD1	TGTGCCAGCAGCTCCGACAGGGGTGGTTACAATGAGCAGTTCTTC	CASSSDRGGYNEQFF
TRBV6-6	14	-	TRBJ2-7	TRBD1	TGTGCCACTAAAGGATACAGGGGGCCGTACGAGCAGTACTTC	CATKGYRGPYEQYF
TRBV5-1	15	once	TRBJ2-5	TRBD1	TGCGCCAGCAGCTTTGCTTTGACAGGGGAGGAGACCCAGTACTTC	CASSFALTGEETQYF
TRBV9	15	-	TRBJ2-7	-	TGTGCCAGCAACGAAGACGGGGTTTTCGTGTACGAGCAGTACTTC	CASNEDGVFVYEQYF
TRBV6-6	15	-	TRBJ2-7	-	TGTGCCAGCAGTTACGCACCCCAGGGGAGCTACGAGCAGTACTTC	CASSYAPQGSYEQYF
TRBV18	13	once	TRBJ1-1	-	TGTGCCAGCTCCAGCCACAGGGACACTGAAGCTTTCTTT	CASSSHRDTEAFF
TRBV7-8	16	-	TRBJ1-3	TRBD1	TGTGCCAGCAGCTTGGGGACAGGAGTAAAGGGAAACACCATATATTTT	CASSLGTGVKGNTIYF
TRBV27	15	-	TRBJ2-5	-	TGTGCCAGCAGCCCCTGGCGGAGCCAACAAGAGACCCAGTACTTC	CASSPWRSQQETQYF
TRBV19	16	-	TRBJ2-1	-	TGTGCCAGTTGCAACCCTGATAGCGTGGGGATCAATGAGCAGTTCTTC	CASCNPDSVGINEQFF
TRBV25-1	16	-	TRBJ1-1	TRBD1	TGTGCCAGCAGTGAAGGGGACAGGGGGCCGGGGACTGAAGCTTTCTTT	CASSEGDRGPGTEAFF
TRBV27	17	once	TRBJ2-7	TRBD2	TGTGCCAGCAGTCTCCGTGTCGTCACTAGCGGTACCTACGAGCAGTACTTC	CASSLRVVTSGTYEQYF
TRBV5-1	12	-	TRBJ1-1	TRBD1	TGCGCCAGCAGCCTGACAGGGGAGTCGGCTTTCTTT	CASSLTGESAFF
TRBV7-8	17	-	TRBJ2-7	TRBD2	TGTGCCAGCAGCTTACAGCGGGAGTCCCCAAGAAGCTACGAGCAGTACTTC	CASSLQRESPRSYEQYF
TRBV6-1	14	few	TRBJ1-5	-	TGTGCCAGCAGTGATGCGGCATTGAATCAGCCCCAGCATTTT	CASSDAALNQPQHF
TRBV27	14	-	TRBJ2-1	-	TGTGCCAGCAGTTTCCAGACAGGAGGCAATGAGCAGTTCTTC	CASSFQTGGNEQFF
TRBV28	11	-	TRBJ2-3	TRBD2	TGTGCCAGCAGGCGGGGGGATACGCAGTATTTT	CASRRGDTQYF
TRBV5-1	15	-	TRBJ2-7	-	TGCGCCAGCAGCCTATTACAGGGATCGGGCTACGAGCAGTACTTC	CASSLLQGSGYEQYF
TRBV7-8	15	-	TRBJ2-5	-	TGTGCCAGCAGCTTGGCGGGGACCCGGGGGGAGACCCAGTACTTC	CASSLAGTRGETQYF